This T cell receptor (beta chain) is from a study of graft-versus-host responses after intestinal transplantation. For the study at large: Among the recipients, transplants were multivisceral, liver-intestinal, or isolated intestinal. Every one of the recipients received anti-thymocyte globulin induction and afterwards took tacrolimus and steroids for three to four years.

Graft specimens yielded both intraepithelial and lamina propria lymphocytes. Method: immunoSEQ multiplex PCR; TCRdb's copy keeps in-frame clones and lacks some. The table lists under 15,000 clones, over 65% of them singletons. The origin of this receptor is a human patient who received an intestinal transplant, so some T cells may come from the graft donor. Sample: ileum tissue, taken 140 to 150 days after intestinal transplantation.

The CDR3, as DNA: TGTGCCAGCAGTGCGGGGACTAGCGGTTTTGACAATGAGCAGTTCTTC. Its protein product is CASSAGTSGFDNEQFF. The chain combines TRBV25-1 with TRBJ2-1; 11 nucleotides match TRBD2. CDR1 MGHDK and CDR2 SYGVNS come from the germline V gene. The ends lost 4 bases at V and 5 bases at J; junction bases unmatched: 7. This CDR3 region has 16 residues.